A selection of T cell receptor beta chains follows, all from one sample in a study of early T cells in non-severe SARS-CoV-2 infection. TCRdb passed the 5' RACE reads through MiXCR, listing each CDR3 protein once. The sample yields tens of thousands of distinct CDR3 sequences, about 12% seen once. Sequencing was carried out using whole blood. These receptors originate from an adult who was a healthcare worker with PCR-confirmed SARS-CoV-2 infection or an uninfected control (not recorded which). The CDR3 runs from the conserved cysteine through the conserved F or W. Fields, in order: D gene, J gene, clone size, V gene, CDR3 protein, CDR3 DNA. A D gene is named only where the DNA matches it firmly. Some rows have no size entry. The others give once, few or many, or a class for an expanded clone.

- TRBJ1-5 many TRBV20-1 CSAYPHSDQPQHF TGCAGTGCTTATCCTCATTCGGATCAGCCCCAGCATTTT
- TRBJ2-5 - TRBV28 CASSLIALQETQYF TGTGCCAGCAGTTTAATCGCATTACAAGAGACCCAGTACTTC
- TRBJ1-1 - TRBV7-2 CASSFGTEAFF TGTGCCAGCAGCTTCGGCACTGAAGCTTTCTTT
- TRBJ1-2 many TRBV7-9 CASSLSRTGGPYGYTF TGTGCCAGCAGCTTATCCCGGACCGGAGGTCCCTACGGCTACACCTTC
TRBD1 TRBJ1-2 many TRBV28 CASSFLSPGQGSRGYTF TGTGCCAGCAGTTTTCTATCTCCGGGACAGGGTAGTCGGGGCTACACCTTC
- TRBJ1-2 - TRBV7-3 CASSSGRFYGYTF TGTGCCAGCAGCTCGGGACGGTTCTATGGCTACACCTTC
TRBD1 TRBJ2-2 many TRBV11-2 CASSSDPIGTGRTGELFF TGTGCCAGCAGCTCTGATCCTATCGGGACAGGGAGAACCGGGGAGCTGTTTTTT
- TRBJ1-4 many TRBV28 CASSLLQGGGGEKLFF TGTGCCAGCAGTTTACTTCAGGGAGGAGGTGGTGAAAAACTGTTTTTT
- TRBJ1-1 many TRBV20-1 CSASPGGPTEAFF TGCAGTGCTTCACCGGGGGGGCCAACTGAAGCTTTCTTT
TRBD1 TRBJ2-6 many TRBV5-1 CASLTGQGLSGSGANVLTF TGCGCCAGCCTAACGGGACAGGGATTAAGCGGATCTGGGGCCAACGTCCTGACTTTC
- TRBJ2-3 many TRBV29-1 CSAGLSDTQYF TGCAGCGCCGGCCTATCAGATACGCAGTATTTT
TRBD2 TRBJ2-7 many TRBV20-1 CSASGLAGGYYEQYF TGCAGTGCTAGCGGACTAGCGGGAGGGTACTACGAGCAGTACTTC
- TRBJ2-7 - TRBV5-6 CASSRAPQDEQYF TGTGCCAGCAGCCGGGCTCCGCAGGACGAGCAGTACTTC
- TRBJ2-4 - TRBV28 CASSFLPGLQYF TGTGCCAGCAGTTTTCTGCCGGGCCTTCAGTACTTC
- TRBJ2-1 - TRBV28 CASSEGSSYNEQFF TGTGCCAGCAGCGAAGGTTCCTCCTACAATGAGCAGTTCTTC
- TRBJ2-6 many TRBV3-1 CASSQSDRGANVLTF TGTGCCAGCAGCCAATCAGACCGAGGGGCCAACGTCCTGACTTTC
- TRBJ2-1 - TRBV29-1 CSAVYNEQFF TGCAGCGCCGTGTACAATGAGCAGTTCTTC
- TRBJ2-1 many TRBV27 CASSLGRGYNEQFF TGTGCCAGCAGTTTGGGACGCGGCTACAATGAGCAGTTCTTC
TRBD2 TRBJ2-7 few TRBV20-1 CSARGFRRREGPFYEQYF TGCAGTGCTAGAGGATTCCGAAGGCGGGAGGGCCCCTTCTACGAGCAGTACTTC
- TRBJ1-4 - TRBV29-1 CSVAGGRLNEKLFF TGCAGCGTTGCAGGAGGGCGACTTAATGAAAAACTGTTTTTT
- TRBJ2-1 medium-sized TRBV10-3 CAISEVVNSYNEQFF TGTGCCATCAGTGAGGTCGTAAACTCCTACAATGAGCAGTTCTTC
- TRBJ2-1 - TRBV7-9 CASSPIGLSSSYNEQFF TGTGCCAGCAGCCCGATCGGACTCTCCAGCTCCTACAATGAGCAGTTCTTC
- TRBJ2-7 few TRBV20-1 CSAPTTVTYEQYF TGCAGTGCTCCCACGACAGTTACCTACGAGCAGTACTTC
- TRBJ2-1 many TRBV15 CATSRTGRGNNEQFF TGTGCCACCAGTCGGACGGGGCGGGGAAACAATGAGCAGTTCTTC
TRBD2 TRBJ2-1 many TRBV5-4 CASRSSGGYYNEQFF TGTGCCAGCAGGTCTAGCGGGGGATACTACAATGAGCAGTTCTTC
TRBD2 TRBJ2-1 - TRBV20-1 CSALGLAGGYSYNEQFF TGCAGTGCTCTCGGACTAGCGGGAGGGTACTCCTACAATGAGCAGTTCTTC
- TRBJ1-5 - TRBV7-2 CASSLAPSSGHLNQPQHF TGTGCCAGCAGCTTAGCGCCGTCATCAGGCCACCTCAATCAGCCCCAGCATTTT
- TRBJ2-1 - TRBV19 CASTQDSYLRNEQFF TGTGCCAGTACCCAAGACAGTTACTTACGCAATGAGCAGTTCTTC
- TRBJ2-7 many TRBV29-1 CSVGSGPYEQYF TGCAGCGTTGGGTCAGGTCCCTACGAGCAGTACTTC
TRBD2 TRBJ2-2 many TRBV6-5 CASSRTSGRTGELFF TGTGCCAGCAGCCGCACTAGCGGGAGGACCGGGGAGCTGTTTTTT
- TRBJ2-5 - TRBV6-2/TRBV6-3 CASSYQRGQETQYF TGTGCCAGCAGTTATCAGCGTGGCCAAGAGACCCAGTACTTC
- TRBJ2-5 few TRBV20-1 CSARGFGTQYF TGCAGTGCTAGGGGGTTCGGGACCCAGTACTTC
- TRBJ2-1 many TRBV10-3 CAISEPYNEQFF TGTGCCATCAGTGAGCCGTACAATGAGCAGTTCTTC
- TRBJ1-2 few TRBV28 CASGGRWYGYTF TGTGCCAGCGGGGGGCGTTGGTATGGCTACACCTTC
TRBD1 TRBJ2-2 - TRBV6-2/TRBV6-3 CASSYPGQGQVTGELFF TGTGCCAGCAGTTACCCCGGACAGGGGCAGGTCACCGGGGAGCTGTTTTTT
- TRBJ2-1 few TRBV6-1 CASSELNEQFF TGTGCCAGCAGTGAACTGAATGAGCAGTTCTTC
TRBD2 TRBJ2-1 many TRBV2 CASSYTGTSNVEQFF TGTGCCAGCAGTTACACCGGGACTAGCAATGTTGAGCAGTTCTTC
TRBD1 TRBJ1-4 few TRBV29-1 CSVERDRAGEKLFF TGCAGCGTTGAAAGGGACAGGGCAGGCGAAAAACTGTTTTTT
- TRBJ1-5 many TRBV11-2 CASSLGGQPQHF TGTGCCAGCAGCTTAGGTGGTCAGCCCCAGCATTTT
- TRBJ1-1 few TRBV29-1 CSVEERAPHEAFF TGCAGCGTTGAAGAGAGGGCCCCCCATGAAGCTTTCTTT
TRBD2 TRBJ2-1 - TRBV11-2 CASSFITSGGYNEQFF TGTGCCAGCAGCTTCATAACTAGCGGGGGATACAATGAGCAGTTCTTC
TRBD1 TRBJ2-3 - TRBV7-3 CASSLGQAAVNTQYF TGTGCCAGCAGCTTAGGACAGGCGGCTGTGAATACGCAGTATTTT
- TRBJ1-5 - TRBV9 CASSAHGNQPQHF TGTGCCAGCAGCGCCCATGGCAATCAGCCCCAGCATTTT
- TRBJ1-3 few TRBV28 CASSSPRNTIYF TGTGCCAGCAGTTCCCCAAGAAACACCATATATTTT
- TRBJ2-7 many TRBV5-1 CASSLATGLSHEQYF TGCGCCAGCAGCTTGGCTACGGGCTTGTCGCACGAGCAGTACTTC
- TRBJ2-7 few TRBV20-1 CSASGLRLGPYEQYF TGCAGTGCTAGCGGCCTCAGACTAGGTCCCTACGAGCAGTACTTC
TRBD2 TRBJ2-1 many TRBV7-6 CASSLETSGSYEQFF TGTGCCAGCAGCTTGGAGACTAGCGGGAGTTATGAGCAGTTCTTC
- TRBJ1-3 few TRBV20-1 CSARDPGEVTIYF TGCAGTGCTAGAGATCCTGGTGAAGTCACCATATATTTT
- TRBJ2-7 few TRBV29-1 CSVENRGLAVDEQYF TGCAGCGTTGAAAACCGGGGGCTAGCGGTGGACGAGCAGTACTTC
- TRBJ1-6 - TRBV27 CASKERGLRSPLHF TGTGCCAGCAAAGAACGGGGGCTCCGTTCACCCCTCCACTTT
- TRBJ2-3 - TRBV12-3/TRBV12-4 CASSLAQGRPDTQYF TGTGCCAGCAGTTTAGCGCAGGGAAGGCCAGATACGCAGTATTTT
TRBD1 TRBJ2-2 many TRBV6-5 CASSWDRNGELFF TGTGCCAGCAGTTGGGACAGGAACGGGGAGCTGTTTTTT
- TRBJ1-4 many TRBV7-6 CASSSDTFRGANEKLFF TGTGCCAGCAGTTCCGACACTTTCCGCGGGGCTAATGAAAAACTGTTTTTT
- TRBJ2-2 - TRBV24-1 CATSDLRGGGTGELFF TGTGCCACCAGTGATTTGAGAGGGGGAGGCACCGGGGAGCTGTTTTTT